The present T cell receptor beta chain was sequenced within a study of blood T cells in healthy people across ages. The study, taken as a whole, reports: When one million T cells were used, diversity estimates were thought to be underestimates.

The second PCR ran about 6 to 12 cycles with a sample-barcoded 5' primer and J-beta primers. MiXCR, applied by TCRdb to the 5' RACE reads, yields one record per CDR3 protein. The sample shows 650,000 to 700,000 distinct CDR3 sequences, roughly half of them seen only once. About this clonotype itself: Its antigen is not identified.

Germline V CDR1 and CDR2: SEHNR, FQNEAQ (reference sequence). Trimming removed 0 bases at V and 6 bases at J, with 9 bases between. The CDR3 consists of 14 residues. The genes are TRBV7-9 and TRBJ2-1; weak D call: TRBD2 (6 bases). The sequence was obtained from a woman of 80 years or more in good health. The sample taken for sequencing was blood. CDR3 sequence reads: CASSLAGTSNEQFF. CDR3 coding DNA: TGTGCCAGCAGCTTAGCTGGGACTTCCAATGAGCAGTTCTTC.